Detailed here is one T cell receptor beta chain. This clone was seen only a few times. Its antigen is still unknown. The sample holds no much larger clone one base away, and base qualities are not on file. To prepare the library, the immunoSEQ multiplex PCR assay was applied. A mixture of 60 forward primers for TCR Vbeta segments and 13 reverse primers for TCR Jbeta segments was used in the multiplex PCR. The CDR3 region of rearranged TCR beta genes was amplified from genomic DNA by a multiplex PCR assay. The amplified TCR beta libraries were sequenced on the Illumina HiSeq System as 87-base-pair reads. From the authors' description of their analysis: A later analysis counted some 74 million unique TCR beta chains across the 550 to 750 repertoires, and some 11 million of these chains were shared by at least two donors. A nearest-neighbor algorithm error-corrected the raw reads and collapsed the reads into unique sequences, merging closely related sequences to remove PCR and sequencing errors. V, D and J gene segments were assigned by aligning CDR3 sequences to IMGT reference sequences. For a sequence to be retained, at least a six-nucleotide match to both a V gene segment and a J gene segment was required. A rearrangement counted as productive if the CDR3 had no stop codons and remained in frame with V and J, and every other rearrangement counted as non-productive. CDR3 was defined by IMGT convention, running from the second conserved V-encoded cysteine to the conserved J-encoded phenylalanine. Sequences without an unambiguous match to a single V gene segment were excluded from the earlier analysis of 450 to 750 of the donors. An earlier analysis of 500 to 600 of the donors classified V segments as functional when productive rearrangements were above 56.7% and as segregating when the standard deviation between donors was above 5%. To diagnose cytomegalovirus status from the catalog of TCR beta chain sequences, a statistical classification framework was built. V and J gene assignment, in a later analysis, came from comparing TCR nucleotide sequences with IMGT/GENE-DB human TR gene sequences. The TCRdist pipeline was used in a later analysis to assign CDR3 sequences and most-parsimonious VDJ recombination scenarios. In a later analysis, each TCR beta chain was defined by its CDR3 amino acid sequence together with its V-gene family, and reads without a unique V-gene family were excluded. To address suspected cross-contamination and a sequencing artifact, a later analysis removed 450 to 700 highly shared, low-generation-probability nucleotide sequences. For each public chain, a later analysis derived a clonal expansion index from normalized ranks of inferred template counts within each repertoire. In a later analysis, generation probabilities were computed with a VDJ recombination model fitted to out-of-frame rearrangements, and the resulting probabilities were checked against IGoR. A later analysis scored TCR-TCR, TCR-HLA and TCR-CMV co-occurrence with hypergeometric tests, applying a repertoire-size bias correction to TCR pairs. False discovery rates were estimated in a later analysis by permuting HLA or CMV assignments 20 times. In a later analysis, co-occurring TCRs were grouped using DBSCAN, with TCRdist sequence similarity added in when clustering inside HLA-allele-positive subsets. Co-occurrence clustering excluded repertoires with fewer than 30,000 or more than 120,000 public chains, plus five with anomalous nucleotide sharing. The clones in this table, taken by TCRdb from immuneACCESS, are in-frame only. Not every clone is retained; where verified, under half of the shortfall comes from an unresolved V gene, and the cause of the rest is unknown. V and J calls and clone size are copied from that table; D and trimming were computed from the DNA. For this sample there are about 170,000 clones; about 79% appear just once. Around 1% of the sample is held by the ten biggest clonotypes.

This entry is derived from a study of cytomegalovirus exposure and HLA in healthy donors (dated by TCRdb to between 2016 and 2019). Broadly, across the study: According to an earlier analysis of a few hundred of the donors, about 179 million T cells yielded roughly 100 million unique TCR beta sequences and 250 to 350 Gb of sequence data. Roughly 310 gigabases of sequencing data and roughly 90 million unique TCR sequences were included in an early release covering several hundred HLA-typed donors. The genetic ancestry cluster associated with self-reported Caucasian donors included 81% of the roughly 360 genotyped donors. The study was designed to test whether signatures of past pathogen exposure could be identified by cataloging public T cell receptors. The T cell repertoires of under 700 subjects were profiled by immunosequencing and related to cytomegalovirus serostatus. A separate validation cohort of 100 to 150 different subjects was used in addition to the roughly 670-subject first cohort. To predict cytomegalovirus infection status, the study brought together high-throughput TCR immunosequencing, statistical association of individual TCRs with disease status, and machine learning. A later analysis re-analyzed previously published TCR beta repertoires from 600 to 850 donors and added high-resolution HLA genotyping to study TCR occurrence patterns. In the later analysis, no new phenotypic data were used to find candidate immune exposures; instead, reliance was placed on TCR beta sequences and their occurrence across donors. An earlier analysis of 500 to 650 of the donors applied high-throughput TCR beta sequencing to assess whether each TCR beta V gene segment acted as functional or pseudogenic. Alongside the repertoire data, information on donor age, sex, ethnicity and CMV serostatus was compiled. A later genetic analysis took genome-wide SNP genotypes for about 65% of the roughly 670 donors and used that subset as a discovery cohort. Every discovery cohort repertoire had been produced on one sequencing platform. HLA typing included class I and class II loci at four-digit resolution. The number of typed donors differed by locus: roughly 629-630 for A, B, C, DRB1 and DQB1; 522 for DQA1; around 580 for DPA1; and 450 to 480 for DPB1. A few DR-DQ haplotypes were handled as single units for association and clustering because linkage in the cohort was strong. Across some 400 genotyped donors of the cohort, an average of roughly 250,000 unique TCR beta nucleotide sequences per donor were sequenced, and roughly 20% of those sequences were non-productive.

The paper's findings and limits, for the study overall: A later analysis found that most CMV-associated TCR beta chains appeared HLA-restricted, with HLA associations seemingly driven largely by CMV exposure. Across donors, most TCR sequences were observed very rarely, whereas some public TCRs were present in many individuals. Specific HLA alleles were associated with roughly 17,000 TCR beta sequences at a false discovery rate of 0.05 in a later analysis. According to a later analysis, TCR association rates differed among HLA loci, with DRB1 alleles showing the most associated TCRs and HLA-C alleles showing the fewest. In an earlier analysis of approximately 590 of the donors, most TCR beta V segments appeared in productive rearrangements about 87% or about 30% of the time, broadly matching IMGT annotations. According to the authors, the approach could potentially be generalized to other disease states and immunological phenotypes. The earlier analysis of approximately 540 of the donors excluded roughly 16 rarely observed V segments, including chromosome 9 orphons, because counts were too low. According to a later genetic analysis, donors in an Asian-associated ancestry cluster had fewer N-insertions in productive TCRs than the approximately 630-donor mean. Three of the identified cytomegalovirus-associated TCR beta chains were confirmed in vitro to be specific for cytomegalovirus antigens. According to a later analysis, parvovirus B19, influenza, CMV and Epstein-Barr virus appeared linked to several top co-occurrence clusters. Because HLA typing was unavailable for some donors at each locus, only the typed subset was used in association tests. Compared with equally common non-associated chains, HLA-associated TCR beta chains in a later analysis were more clonally expanded and had lower generation probabilities. An association between a missense DCLRE1C variant and V-gene and J-gene trimming of TCR beta chains was found in a later genetic analysis and replicated in an independent cohort. Linkage disequilibrium might explain the correlated functional status among segregating V segments, but an unknown experimental factor could not be excluded. The sequencing pipeline was judged likely to have produced a cluster of highly shared sequence variants as a technical artifact. When HLA alleles, especially DR and DQ, strongly co-occurred, TCR associations were difficult to assign to individual alleles. Cytomegalovirus status was reported to be diagnosed by the classifier with high specificity and sensitivity in both the original and validation cohorts. Immune exposure information for the cohort was limited to CMV serostatus. The presence/absence analyses assumed that sequencing depth was roughly uniform across donors, and that assumption may not be true. In the study, some 160 TCR beta chains were listed as associated with cytomegalovirus. A further reported finding was that TCR beta sequences accurately predicted the HLA-A and HLA-B alleles for most subjects in the first cohort. In this cohort, only TCR beta chains were sequenced, and detectable features were limited by the absence of alpha or paired-chain data.

In total, about 650 healthy bone marrow donors made up the cohort. All cohort members were sampled while nominally healthy, although unrecorded immune exposures were likely present. The donor tested CMV seropositive and was one of the 289 seropositive cohort members. Every donor gave a peripheral blood sample, and the peripheral blood mononuclear cells from that sample were used for TCR beta sequencing. The Qiagen DNeasy Blood Extraction Kit was used to extract genomic DNA from the blood cell samples. The clonotype comes from a woman in her forties or fifties in good health and CMV-seropositive. Sequenced input: PBMCs.

CDR3 region: CASRSHDRGVNSPLHF. The DNA is as follows: TGTGCCAGCAGGAGCCACGACAGGGGGGTTAATTCACCCCTCCACTTT. The chain is made from TRBV25-1 and TRBJ1-6; TRBD1 aligns with 9 central bases. Compared with germline, V lacks 6 bases and J lacks 6 bases; bases without a gene match: 9. Looking up the germline V gene yields CDR1 MGHDK and CDR2 SYGVNS. Taken from cysteine to phenylalanine, the CDR3 has 16 residues. Just the 48-base CDR3 DNA is kept, in frame starting at base 1.